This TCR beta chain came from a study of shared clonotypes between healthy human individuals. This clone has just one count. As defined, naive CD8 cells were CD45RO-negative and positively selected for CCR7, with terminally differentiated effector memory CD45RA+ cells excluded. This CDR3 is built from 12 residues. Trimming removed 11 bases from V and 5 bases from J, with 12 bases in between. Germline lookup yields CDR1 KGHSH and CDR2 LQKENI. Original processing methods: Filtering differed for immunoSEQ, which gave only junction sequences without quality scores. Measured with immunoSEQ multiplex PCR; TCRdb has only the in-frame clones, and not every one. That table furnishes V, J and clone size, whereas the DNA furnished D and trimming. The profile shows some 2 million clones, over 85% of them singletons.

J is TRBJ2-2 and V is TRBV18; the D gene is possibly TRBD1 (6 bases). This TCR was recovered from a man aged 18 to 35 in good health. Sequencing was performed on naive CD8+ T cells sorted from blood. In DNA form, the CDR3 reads TGTGCCGTACGGACAGCAACCGGGGAGCTGTTTTTT. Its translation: CAVRTATGELFF.